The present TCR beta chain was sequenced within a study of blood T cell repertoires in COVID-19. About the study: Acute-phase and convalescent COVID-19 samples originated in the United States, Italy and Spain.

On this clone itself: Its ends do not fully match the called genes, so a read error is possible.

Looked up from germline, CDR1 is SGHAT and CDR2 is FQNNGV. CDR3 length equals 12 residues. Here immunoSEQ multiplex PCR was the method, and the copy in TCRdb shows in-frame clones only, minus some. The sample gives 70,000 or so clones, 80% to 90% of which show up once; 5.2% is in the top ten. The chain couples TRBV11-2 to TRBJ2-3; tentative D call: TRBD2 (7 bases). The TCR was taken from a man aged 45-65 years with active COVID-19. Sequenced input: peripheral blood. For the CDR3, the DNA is TGTGCCAGCAGCTTAGATATAGGGGGGGGGTCTTTT. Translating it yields CASSLDIGGGSF.